The 19 T cell receptor beta chains reported below all come from one sample, sequenced in a study of beta chain features in type 1 diabetes. Expressed TCRB transcripts were sequenced because the entire RNA isolate underwent reverse transcription. Sequenced by immunoSEQ multiplex PCR; TCRdb stores in-frame clones only, minus some. Altogether a few hundred thousand clones are present, roughly an eighth being singletons, with the ten largest covering approximately 0.015%. General study findings and limits: A moderate, significant TCRB CDR3 shortening appeared in type 1 diabetes across four CD4+ subsets.

These receptors' antigens are unknown. The sequenced sample was naive CD4+ T cells from blood. These receptors were collected from a young man with type 1 diabetes.

The chain combines TRBV4-2 with TRBJ2-1; 7 bases fit TRBD1. Germline lookup yields CDR1 LGHNA and CDR2 YNFKEQ. Trimming took 0 bases from V and 12 from J; bases not matched to a gene: 8. The CDR3 is 14 amino acids. The CDR3 sequence: CASSQEVLGGGQFF. CDR3 sequence (DNA): TGTGCCAGCAGCCAAGAGGTGCTAGGGGGCGGGCAGTTCTTC.

This chain links TRBV25-1 with TRBJ1-2, with 7 bases fitting TRBD1. Per the germline V gene, CDR1 is MGHDK and CDR2 is SYGVNS. The V segment lost 0 bases and the J segment 4 bases; nucleotides outside the gene matches: 14. CDR3 length equals 18 residues. DNA for the CDR3: TGTGCCAGCAGTGAATATTCCCCGACAGGGAGCGTTTTCTATGGCTACACCTTC. This encodes CASSEYSPTGSVFYGYTF.

This clone was picked up a small number of times. This rearrangement joins TRBV7-9 to TRBJ2-1; possible D gene TRBD2, 6 bases. Germline assignment: CDR1 SEHNR and CDR2 FQNEAQ (reference sequence). V lost 4 bases, J lost 3 bases, and 16 bases lay in between. The CDR3 covers 16 residues. CDR3 loop: CASSSTGEAGYNEQFF. The CDR3 DNA sequence: TGTGCCAGCAGCTCAACGGGGGAGGCCGGCTACAATGAGCAGTTCTTC.

The gene calls are TRBV6-6 and TRBJ1-5; 9 bases match TRBD1. The CDR3 sequence is 14 residues long. Looked up from germline, CDR1 is MNHNY and CDR2 is SVGAGI (reference sequence). The trim removed 7 bases at V and 4 bases at J, leaving 5 bases unmatched. The CDR3: CASTGQGRNQPQHF. The CDR3 DNA sequence: TGTGCCAGCACAGGACAGGGGAGGAATCAGCCCCAGCATTTT.

The chain uses TRBV19 and TRBJ1-5; TRBD1 might be the D (6 bases). Trimming removed 1 base from V and 6 bases from J, with 10 bases in between. The CDR3 is 14 amino acids. Looked up from germline, CDR1 is LNHDA and CDR2 is SQIVND (reference sequence). CDR3 nucleotides: TGTGCCAGTAGTATAGTTGGGGGCGGTCAGCCCCAGCATTTT. Protein sequence: CASSIVGGGQPQHF.

This clone was detected only a few times. This chain joins TRBV7-9 and TRBJ1-1, with D possibly being TRBD1 (5 bases). V was pared by 6 bases and J by 4 bases, with 15 bases between. The CDR3 covers 14 residues. In germline, CDR1 is SEHNR, CDR2 FQNEAQ (reference sequence). The CDR3 bases are TGTGCCAGCAGTCTCGGGACTCAACGCACTGAAGCTTTCTTT. It is translated as CASSLGTQRTEAFF.

This clone was detected a few times. The chain couples TRBV19 to TRBJ2-3, with D possibly matching TRBD2 (5 bases). Germline assignment: CDR1 LNHDA and CDR2 SQIVND (reference sequence). V was shortened by 5 bases and J by 0 bases, with 15 bases between the two germline ends. This CDR3 is 16 amino acids long. CDR3 amino acids: CASSHRLATSTDTQYF. CDR3 nucleotide sequence: TGTGCCAGTAGTCACAGATTAGCGACTAGCACAGATACGCAGTATTTT. The full variable domain, completed using reference TRBV19 and TRBJ2-3, is DGGITQSPKYLFRKEGQNVTLSCEQNLNHDAMYWYRQDPGQGLRLIYYSQIVNDFQKGDIAEGYSVSREKKESFPLTVTSAQKNPTAFYLCASSHRLATSTDTQYFGPGTRLTVL.

This clone was counted a few times. The V call is TRBV10-3, the J call TRBJ2-1, with 7 bases lining up with TRBD2. The germline V gene encodes CDR1 ENHRY and CDR2 SYGVKD. This CDR3 has 13 residues. V was clipped by 6 bases and J by 10 bases; unmatched bases: 9. The CDR3, as DNA: TGTGCCATCAGGAACGAGCGGGAAGGGGAGCAGTTCTTC. Its translation is CAIRNEREGEQFF.

This clone appeared a few times. The chain has TRBV7-9 and TRBJ2-3, with D possibly being TRBD1 (5 bases). CDR3 size: 15 residues. Germline lookup yields CDR1 SEHNR and CDR2 FQNEAQ (reference sequence). The germline V and J ends were trimmed by 5 bases and 1 base, with 13 bases remaining between them. CDR3: CASSVRQTGTDTQYF. The CDR3 DNA is TGTGCCAGCAGCGTCAGACAGACAGGCACAGATACGCAGTATTTT.

The chain is built from TRBV30 and TRBJ2-1; perhaps TRBD1 as D (5 bases). The CDR3 runs 11 residues. In germline, CDR1 is GTSNPN, CDR2 SVGIG (reference sequence). Trimming shortened V by 5 bases and J by 6 bases, and 8 bases separated the two germline ends. The CDR3 loop is CAWADSNEQFF. In DNA form, the CDR3 reads TGTGCCTGGGCAGACAGCAATGAGCAGTTCTTC.

A few counts support this clone. The genes are TRBV18 and TRBJ1-2, with 11 bases aligning to TRBD1. Germline lookup yields CDR1 KGHSH and CDR2 LQKENI. There are 15 residues in the CDR3. V dropped 1 base and J dropped 7; count of bases not matched to a gene: 5. CDR3 sequence (DNA): TGTGCCAGCTCACCACAGGACAGGGGGCCTGGTGGCTACACCTTC. This sequence encodes CASSPQDRGPGGYTF.

There are a few counts of this clone. This sequence joins TRBV29-1 and TRBJ2-2, with D unclear. Germline V gene sequence: CDR1 SQVTM, CDR2 ANQGSEA. This CDR3 has 14 amino acids. The germline V and J ends were trimmed by 7 bases and 2 bases, with 14 bases remaining between them. CDR3 sequence: CSALQIKNTGELFF. In DNA, the CDR3 is TGCAGCGCCCTCCAGATTAAAAACACCGGGGAGCTGTTTTTT.

This clone was seen only a few times. The CDR3 DNA reads as TGTGCCAGCAGCCTCCGGGACAGGGCGAATTACGAGCAGTACTTC. It codes for CASSLRDRANYEQYF. The J gene is TRBJ2-7, the V gene TRBV13, with 9 bases identical to TRBD1. Germline trimming cut 5 bases from V and 4 bases from J; bases unmatched to any gene: 9. In germline, CDR1 is PRHDT, CDR2 FYEKMQ (reference sequence). The CDR3 is 15 residues long.

This chain joins TRBV7-2 and TRBJ1-2; D is possibly TRBD1 (6 bases). Trimming pared 2 bases from V and 8 bases from J, leaving 9 bases between. The CDR3 sequence is 12 residues long. CDR1 SGHTA and CDR2 FQGNSA come from the germline V gene. CDR3 amino acids: CASSLYREGYTF. The CDR3 DNA reads as TGTGCCAGCAGCTTATACAGGGAAGGCTACACCTTC.

This clone was observed a handful of times. CDR3 in DNA: TGTGCCAGCAGTTTATGGGGGCCAGGGGGAGATGAAGCTTTCTTT. Its translation is CASSLWGPGGDEAFF. The rearrangement links TRBV27 to TRBJ1-1, with 7 bases fitting TRBD1. CDR1 and CDR2 from the germline V gene are MNHEY and SMNVEV (reference sequence). The CDR3 is 15 residues long. With 1 base clipped from V and 7 bases from J, the junction kept 9 bases outside the gene matches.

This clone was detected a few times. The chain recombines TRBV6-1 with TRBJ1-5; a weak D match, TRBD1 (5 bases). Germline V gene sequence: CDR1 MNHNS, CDR2 SASEGT. Trimming removed 6 bases at V and 1 base at J, with 7 bases between. This CDR3 region has 13 residues. The CDR3, as DNA: TGTGCCAGCAGCCGACAGAGCAATCAGCCCCAGCATTTT. Its protein product is CASSRQSNQPQHF.

J is TRBJ2-7 and V is TRBV5-4, with 10 positions matching TRBD2. The germline gives CDR1 SGHNT, CDR2 YYREEE (reference sequence). The V segment lost 0 bases and the J segment 3 bases; nucleotides outside the gene matches: 3. The CDR3 has 15 residues. DNA of the CDR3: TGTGCCAGCAGCTTGGCTAGCGGGAGTGTCTACGAGCAGTACTTC. This gives the protein CASSLASGSVYEQYF.

The chain links TRBV27 to TRBJ2-1, with 8 bases identical to TRBD1. With V trimmed by 6 bases and J by 6 bases, 4 bases remained unmatched. The CDR3 contains 13 residues. CDR1 is MNHEY, CDR2 SMNVEV, per germline (reference sequence). The CDR3 DNA is TGTGCCAGCAGACTAACAGGGGGCAATGAGCAGTTCTTC. This gives the protein CASRLTGGNEQFF.

The table lists this clone with a few counts. The gene calls are TRBV30 and TRBJ2-6, with a possible D match to TRBD1 (6 bases). Germline-derived CDR1 and CDR2 are GTSNPN and SVGIG (reference sequence). V dropped 0 bases and J dropped 0 bases, with 9 bases sitting between them. The CDR3 loop spans 16 amino acids. CDR3 region: CAWSVGHLSGANVLTF. The DNA for the CDR3 is TGTGCCTGGAGTGTGGGACACCTCTCTGGGGCCAACGTCCTGACTTTC.